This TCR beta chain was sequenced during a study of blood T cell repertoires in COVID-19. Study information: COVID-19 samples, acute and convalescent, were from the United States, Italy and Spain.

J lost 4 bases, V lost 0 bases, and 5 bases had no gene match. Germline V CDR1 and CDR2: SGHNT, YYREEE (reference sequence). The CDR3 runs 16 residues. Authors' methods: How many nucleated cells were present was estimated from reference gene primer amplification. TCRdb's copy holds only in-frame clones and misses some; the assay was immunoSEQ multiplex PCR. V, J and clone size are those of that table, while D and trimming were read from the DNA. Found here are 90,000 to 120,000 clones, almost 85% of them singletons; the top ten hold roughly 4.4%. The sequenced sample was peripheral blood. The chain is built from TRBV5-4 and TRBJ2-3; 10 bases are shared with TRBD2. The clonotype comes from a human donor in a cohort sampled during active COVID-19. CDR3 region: CASSLEASGRPDTQYF. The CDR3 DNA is TGTGCCAGCAGCTTGGAGGCTAGCGGGAGACCAGATACGCAGTATTTT.